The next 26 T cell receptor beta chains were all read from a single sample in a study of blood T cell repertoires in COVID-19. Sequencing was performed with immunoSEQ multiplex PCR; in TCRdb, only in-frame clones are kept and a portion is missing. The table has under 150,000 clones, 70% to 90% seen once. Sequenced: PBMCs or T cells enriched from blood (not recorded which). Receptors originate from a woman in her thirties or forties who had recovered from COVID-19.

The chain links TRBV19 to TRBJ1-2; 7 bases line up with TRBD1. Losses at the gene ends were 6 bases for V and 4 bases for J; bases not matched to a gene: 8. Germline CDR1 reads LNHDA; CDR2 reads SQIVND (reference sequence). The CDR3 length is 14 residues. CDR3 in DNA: TGTGCCAGTAGGCCGGGACAGACTGGCTATGGCTACACCTTC. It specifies CASRPGQTGYGYTF.

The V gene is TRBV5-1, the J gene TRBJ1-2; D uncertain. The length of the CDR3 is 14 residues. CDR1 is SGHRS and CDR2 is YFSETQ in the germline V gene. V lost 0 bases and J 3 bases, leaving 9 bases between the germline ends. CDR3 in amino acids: CASSLAVSDYGYTF. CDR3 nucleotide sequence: TGCGCCAGCAGCTTGGCCGTGTCGGACTATGGCTACACCTTC.

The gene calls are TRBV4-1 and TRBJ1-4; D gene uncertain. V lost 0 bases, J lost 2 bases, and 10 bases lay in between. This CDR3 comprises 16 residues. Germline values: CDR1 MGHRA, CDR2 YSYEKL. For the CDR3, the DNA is TGCGCCAGCAGCCAAGATCGTCCGGGGACTAATGAAAAACTGTTTTTT. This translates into CASSQDRPGTNEKLFF.

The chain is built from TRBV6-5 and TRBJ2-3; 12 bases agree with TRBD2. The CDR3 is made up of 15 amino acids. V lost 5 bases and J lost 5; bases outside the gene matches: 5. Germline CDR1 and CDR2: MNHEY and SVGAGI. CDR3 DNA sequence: TGTGCCAGCAGTCTTACTAGCGGGGGGCAAGATACGCAGTATTTT. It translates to CASSLTSGGQDTQYF.

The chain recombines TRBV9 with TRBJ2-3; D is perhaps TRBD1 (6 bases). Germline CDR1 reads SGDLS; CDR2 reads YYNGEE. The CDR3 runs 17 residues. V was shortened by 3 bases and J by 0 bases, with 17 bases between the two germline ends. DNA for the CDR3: TGTGCCAGCAGCGAACTACGGGACATCACTAGCACAGATACGCAGTATTTT. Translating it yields CASSELRDITSTDTQYF.

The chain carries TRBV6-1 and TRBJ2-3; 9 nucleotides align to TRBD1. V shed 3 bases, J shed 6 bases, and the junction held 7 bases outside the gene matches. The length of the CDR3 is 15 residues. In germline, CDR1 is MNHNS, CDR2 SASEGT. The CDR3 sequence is CASSEGTGQLDTQYF. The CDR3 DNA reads TGTGCCAGCAGTGAGGGGACAGGGCAATTGGATACGCAGTATTTT.

The CDR3 sequence: CASSPANIGYTF. In DNA, the CDR3 is TGTGCCAGCAGCCCAGCGAACATCGGCTACACCTTC. This chain links TRBV5-4 with TRBJ1-2; D uncertain. CDR1 SGHNT and CDR2 YYREEE come from the germline V gene (reference sequence). V lost 4 bases and J 8 bases, leaving 12 bases between the germline ends. CDR3 length equals 12 residues.

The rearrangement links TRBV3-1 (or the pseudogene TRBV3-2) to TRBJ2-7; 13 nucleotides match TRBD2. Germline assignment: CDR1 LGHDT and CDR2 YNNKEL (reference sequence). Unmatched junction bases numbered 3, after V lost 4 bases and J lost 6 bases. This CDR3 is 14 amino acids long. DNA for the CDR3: TGTGCCAGCAGCCTACGGACTAGCGGGAGCGAGCAGTACTTC. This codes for CASSLRTSGSEQYF.

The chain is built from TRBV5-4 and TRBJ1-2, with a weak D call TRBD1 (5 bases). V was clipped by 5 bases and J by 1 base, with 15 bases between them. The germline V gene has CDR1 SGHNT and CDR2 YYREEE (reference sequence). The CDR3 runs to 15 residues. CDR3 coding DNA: TGTGCCAGCAGTCTGCGGACAAGCAATAACTATGGCTACACCTTC. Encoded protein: CASSLRTSNNYGYTF.

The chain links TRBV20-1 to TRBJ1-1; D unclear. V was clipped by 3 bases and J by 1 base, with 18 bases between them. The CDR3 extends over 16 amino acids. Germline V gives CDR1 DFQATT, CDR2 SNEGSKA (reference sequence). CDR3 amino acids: CSASTILREKNTEAFF. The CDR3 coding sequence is TGCAGTGCTAGTACCATTTTGAGGGAGAAGAACACTGAAGCTTTCTTT.

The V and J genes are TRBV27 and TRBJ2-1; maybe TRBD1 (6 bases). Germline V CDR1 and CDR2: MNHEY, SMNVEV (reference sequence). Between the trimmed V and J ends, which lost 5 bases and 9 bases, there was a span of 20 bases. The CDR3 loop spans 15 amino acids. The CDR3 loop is CASSTYPPTGTEQFF. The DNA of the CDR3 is TGTGCCAGCAGTACCTACCCCCCGACAGGTACTGAGCAGTTCTTC.

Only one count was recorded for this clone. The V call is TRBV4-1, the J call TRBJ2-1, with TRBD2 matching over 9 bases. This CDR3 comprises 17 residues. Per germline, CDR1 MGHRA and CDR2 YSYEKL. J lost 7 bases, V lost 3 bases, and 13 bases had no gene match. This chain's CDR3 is CASSQILAGRGRNEQFF. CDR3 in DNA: TGCGCCAGCAGCCAGATCCTAGCGGGACGGGGTCGAAATGAGCAGTTCTTC.

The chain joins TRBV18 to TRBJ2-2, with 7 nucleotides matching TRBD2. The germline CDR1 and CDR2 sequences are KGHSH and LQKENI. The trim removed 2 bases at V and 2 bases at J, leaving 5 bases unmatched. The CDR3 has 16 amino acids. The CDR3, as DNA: TGTGCCAGCTCACCATTGACGGGAGGTAACACCGGGGAGCTGTTTTTT. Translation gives CASSPLTGGNTGELFF.

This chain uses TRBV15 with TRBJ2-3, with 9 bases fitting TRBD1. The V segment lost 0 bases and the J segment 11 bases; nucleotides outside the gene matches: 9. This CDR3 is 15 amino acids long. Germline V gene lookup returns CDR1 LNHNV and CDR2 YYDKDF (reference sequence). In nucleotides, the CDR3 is TGTGCCACCAGCAGAGAAGGGACAGGGTATCGAGGGCAGTATTTT. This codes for CATSREGTGYRGQYF.

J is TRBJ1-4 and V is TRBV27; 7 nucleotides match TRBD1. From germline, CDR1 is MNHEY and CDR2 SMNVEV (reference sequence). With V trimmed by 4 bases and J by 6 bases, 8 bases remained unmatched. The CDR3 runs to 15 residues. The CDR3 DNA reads TGTGCCAGCAGTTCCCTGGGACAGAAAGATGAAAAACTGTTTTTT. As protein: CASSSLGQKDEKLFF.

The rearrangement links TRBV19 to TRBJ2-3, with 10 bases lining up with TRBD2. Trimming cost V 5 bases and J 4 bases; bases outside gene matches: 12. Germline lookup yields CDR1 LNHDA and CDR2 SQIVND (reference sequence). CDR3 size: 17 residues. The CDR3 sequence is CASSWSSGRTWADTQYF. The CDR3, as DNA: TGTGCCAGTAGTTGGAGTAGCGGGAGGACCTGGGCAGATACGCAGTATTTT.

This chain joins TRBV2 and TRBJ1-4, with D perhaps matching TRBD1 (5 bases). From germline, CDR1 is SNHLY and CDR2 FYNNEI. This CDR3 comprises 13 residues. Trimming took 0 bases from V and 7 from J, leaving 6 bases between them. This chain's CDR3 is CASSEARVEKLFF. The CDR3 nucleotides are TGTGCCAGCAGTGAAGCCAGGGTTGAAAAACTGTTTTTT.

CDR3 sequence reads: CASSLAGLAGVETQYF. CDR3 DNA sequence: TGTGCCAGCAGCTTAGCGGGACTAGCGGGAGTGGAGACCCAGTACTTC. V usage is TRBV11-3 and J usage is TRBJ2-5, with TRBD2 matching 14 bases. CDR1 is SGHNT, CDR2 YENEEA, per germline. This CDR3 spans 16 amino acids. V gave up 1 base and J gave up 5 bases; unmatched junction bases: 3.

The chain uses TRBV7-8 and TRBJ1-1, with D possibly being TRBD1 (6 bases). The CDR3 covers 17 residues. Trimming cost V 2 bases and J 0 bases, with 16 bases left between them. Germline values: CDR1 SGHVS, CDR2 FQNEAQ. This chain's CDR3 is CASSLLATGFMNTEAFF. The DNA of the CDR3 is TGTGCCAGCAGCTTACTTGCGACAGGATTCATGAACACTGAAGCTTTCTTT. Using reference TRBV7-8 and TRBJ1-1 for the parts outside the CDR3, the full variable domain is GAGVSQSPRYKVAKRGQDVALRCDPISGHVSLFWYQQALGQGPEFLTYFQNEAQLDKSGLPSDRFFAERPEGSVSTLKIQRTQQEDSAVYLCASSLLATGFMNTEAFFGQGTRLTVV.

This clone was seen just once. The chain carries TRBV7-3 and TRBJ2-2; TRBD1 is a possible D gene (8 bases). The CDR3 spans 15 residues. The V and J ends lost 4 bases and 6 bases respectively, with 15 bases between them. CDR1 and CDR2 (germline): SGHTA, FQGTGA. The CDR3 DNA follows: TGTGCCAGCAGCTCAACAGGGGGGGTAGCCGGGGAGCTGTTTTTT. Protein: CASSSTGGVAGELFF.

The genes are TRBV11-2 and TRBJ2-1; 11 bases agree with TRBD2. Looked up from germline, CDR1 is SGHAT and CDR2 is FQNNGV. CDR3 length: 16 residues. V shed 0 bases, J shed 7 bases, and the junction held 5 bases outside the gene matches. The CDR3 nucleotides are TGTGCCAGCAGCTTAGATCTGGCTAGCGGGAGGAATGAGCAGTTCTTC. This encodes CASSLDLASGRNEQFF.

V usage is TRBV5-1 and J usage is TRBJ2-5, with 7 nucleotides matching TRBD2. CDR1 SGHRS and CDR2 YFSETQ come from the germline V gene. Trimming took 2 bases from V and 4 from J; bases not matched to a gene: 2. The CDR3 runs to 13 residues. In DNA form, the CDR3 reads TGCGCCAGCAGCTTCGGGGGGACAGAGACCCAGTACTTC. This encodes CASSFGGTETQYF.

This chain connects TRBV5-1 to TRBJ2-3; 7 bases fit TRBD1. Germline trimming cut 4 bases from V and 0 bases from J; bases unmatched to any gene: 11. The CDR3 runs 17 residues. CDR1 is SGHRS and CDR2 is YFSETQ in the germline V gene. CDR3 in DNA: TGCGCCAGCAGCCTTTTAGACGGGACAGAAAGCACAGATACGCAGTATTTT. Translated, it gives CASSLLDGTESTDTQYF. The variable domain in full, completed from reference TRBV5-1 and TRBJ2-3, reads KAGVTQTPRYLIKTRGQQVTLSCSPISGHRSVSWYQQTPGQGLQFLFEYFSETQRNKGNFPGRFSGRQFSNSRSEMNVSTLELGDSALYLCASSLLDGTESTDTQYFGPGTRLTVL.

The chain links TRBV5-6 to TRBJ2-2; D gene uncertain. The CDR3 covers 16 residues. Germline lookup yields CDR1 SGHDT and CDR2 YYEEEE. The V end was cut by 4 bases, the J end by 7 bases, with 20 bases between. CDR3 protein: CASSLRDTHSDGELFF. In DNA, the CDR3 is TGTGCCAGCAGCCTACGAGACACCCACTCAGACGGGGAGCTGTTTTTT.

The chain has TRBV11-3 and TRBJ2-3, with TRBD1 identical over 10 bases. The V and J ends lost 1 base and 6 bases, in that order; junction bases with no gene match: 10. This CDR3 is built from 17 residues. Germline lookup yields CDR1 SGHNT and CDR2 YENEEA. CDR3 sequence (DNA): TGTGCCAGCAGCTTAGGCGGGACAGGGGCCTTTGGGGATACGCAGTATTTT. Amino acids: CASSLGGTGAFGDTQYF.

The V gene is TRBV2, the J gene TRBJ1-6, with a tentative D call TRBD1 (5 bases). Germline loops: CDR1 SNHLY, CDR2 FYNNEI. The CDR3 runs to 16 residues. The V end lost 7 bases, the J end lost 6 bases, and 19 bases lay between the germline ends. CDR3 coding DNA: TGTGCCAGCACCCTTAGGCAAGGGGTTGGTAATTCACCCCTCCACTTT. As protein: CASTLRQGVGNSPLHF. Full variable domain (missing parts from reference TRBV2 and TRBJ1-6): EPEVTQTPSHQVTQMGQEVILRCVPISNHLYFYWYRQILGQKVEFLVSFYNNEISEKSEIFDDQFSVERPDGSNFTLKIRSTKLEDSAMYFCASTLRQGVGNSPLHFGNGTRLTVT.